This TCR beta chain emerged from a study of T cell repertoires in cytomegalovirus infection. In the study overall: Well-studied HLA-B-restricted epitopes and recently identified HLA-C-restricted epitopes of CMV were both used in the study. Indicated by public TCR beta signatures were CMV infection and matching HLA type.

Each CDR3 protein is one row after TCRdb ran MiXCR on the reads. The data show some 800,000 distinct CDR3 sequences, 32% seen once. This clonotype has a handful of counts. What it binds is unknown. Germline V gene lookup returns CDR1 MDHEN and CDR2 SYDVKM. The length of the CDR3 is 16 residues. The V end lost 5 bases, the J end lost 0 bases, and 14 bases lay between the germline ends. Study-wide findings and caveats: Cumulative frequency of public TCR beta families picked out carriers of CMV plus the relevant HLA.

The chain links TRBV28 to TRBJ1-5; D possibly corresponds to TRBD1 (6 bases). The source material was cultured CD8+ T cells from PBMCs, sampled from culture after CMV antigen stimulation. This TCR was sampled from a human donor in good health (CMV status not recorded). Some clones in this sample may be carry-over from other donors' samples. CDR3 sequence reads: CASSTRQDYSNQPQHF. CDR3 DNA: TGTGCCAGCAGTACAAGACAGGACTATAGCAATCAGCCCCAGCATTTT. The full variable domain, in which reference TRBV28 and TRBJ1-5 provide the parts outside the CDR3, is DVKVTQSSRYLVKRTGEKVFLECVQDMDHENMFWYRQDPGLGLRLIYFSYDVKMKEKGDIPEGYSVSREKKERFSLILESASTNQTSMYLCASSTRQDYSNQPQHFGDGTRLSIL.